This TCR beta chain was observed in a study of control samples from healthy donors and cancer patients. CDR3 length: 15 amino acids. Germline V CDR1 and CDR2: SNHLY, FYNNEI. V dropped 6 bases and J dropped 3; count of bases not matched to a gene: 7. Sequenced by immunoSEQ multiplex PCR; TCRdb stores in-frame clones only, minus some. The sample includes 190,000 or so clones, roughly 91% seen only once; the top ten take about 1.6%. The J gene is TRBJ1-4, the V gene TRBV2; 7 bases align to TRBD1. Sequencing was done on a sample of blood. The clonotype comes from a man younger than 30 in good health. DNA of the CDR3: TGTGCCAGCAGCTCAGGGGGGCGGGCTAATGAAAAACTGTTTTTT. Encoded protein: CASSSGGRANEKLFF.